This T cell receptor beta chain was sequenced in a study of blood T cell repertoires in COVID-19. Germline V gene sequence: CDR1 SGHVS, CDR2 FQNEAQ. V was cut by 5 bases and J by 6 bases, with 13 bases left in between. The CDR3 spans 13 residues. Using immunoSEQ multiplex PCR, the repertoire was profiled, and TCRdb retains in-frame clones only, with some absent. Among 190,000 or so clones, around 90% were seen once, and the ten largest hold around 2.3%. The chain has TRBV7-8 and TRBJ1-2; D remains unclear. The clonotype was recovered from a woman in her thirties who had recovered from COVID-19. Sequences were obtained from PBMCs or T cells enriched from blood (not recorded which). CDR3 sequence: CASSPTEADGYTF. As DNA, the CDR3 is TGTGCCAGCAGCCCTACCGAGGCGGATGGCTACACCTTC. The full variable domain, its missing parts supplied by reference TRBV7-8 and TRBJ1-2, is GAGVSQSPRYKVAKRGQDVALRCDPISGHVSLFWYQQALGQGPEFLTYFQNEAQLDKSGLPSDRFFAERPEGSVSTLKIQRTQQEDSAVYLCASSPTEADGYTFGSGTRLTVV.